This TCR beta chain was retrieved from a study of T-cell reconstitution after alpha-beta-depleted transplantation in children. Researchers prepared the TCRbeta library using unique molecular identifiers, the study reports. MiXCR, applied by TCRdb to the PCR reads, yields one record per CDR3 protein. The table lists about 610,000 distinct CDR3 sequences, roughly a quarter of them singletons. Trimming cost V 6 bases and J 3 bases, with 15 bases left between them. The CDR3 has 15 residues. The chain carries TRBV12-3 or TRBV12-4 and TRBJ2-1; D unclear. The clonotype originates from a boy younger than two with Wiskott-Aldrich syndrome, due to receive a stem cell transplant. The specimen was PBMCs, collected before TCRalphabeta/CD19-depleted stem cell transplant. CDR3 protein: CASSVGSRIYNEQFF. The CDR3 bases are TGTGCCAGCAGCGTCGGGTCTCGGATCTACAATGAGCAGTTCTTC.